This T cell receptor beta chain was captured in a study of T cells in narcolepsy. Measured with immunoSEQ multiplex PCR; TCRdb has only the in-frame clones, and not every one. The table has 25,000 to 30,000 clones, roughly 74% seen once. Trimming cost V 4 bases and J 0 bases, with 7 bases left between them. The CDR3 extends over 13 amino acids. Looked up from germline, CDR1 is GTSNPN and CDR2 is SVGIG (reference sequence). This TCR came from a human donor with narcolepsy. The chain joins TRBV30 to TRBJ2-1; D not resolved. Sequencing was carried out using CD45RA- memory CD4+ T cells from PBMCs. The CDR3 DNA is TGTGCCTGGACCCGGAGCTCCTACAATGAGCAGTTCTTC. It specifies CAWTRSSYNEQFF.